A selection of T cell receptor beta chains follows, all from one sample in a study of T cell changes during pregnancy in multiple sclerosis. The data were produced by immunoSEQ multiplex PCR, yet TCRdb's version contains in-frame clones alone and is incomplete. The sample has tens of thousands of clones, 85% to 95% seen once. The sequencing here drew on CD4+ T cells from peripheral blood mononuclear cells, taken in the third trimester of pregnancy. Receptors were obtained from a female donor with multiple sclerosis, enrolled in a pregnancy study. CDR3s include the opening cysteine and the closing phenylalanine or tryptophan. A D gene is named only where the DNA matches it firmly. Size tells how often a clone was seen (once, few, many) or the class of an expanded clone, and some rows leave it out.

v_call	j_call	d_call	clone_size	cdr3_nt	cdr3_aa
TRBV6-6	TRBJ1-2	TRBD1	-	TGTGCCAGCAGTCAATCGACAGGGGCCGCCTATGGCTACACCTTC	CASSQSTGAAYGYTF
TRBV4-3	TRBJ1-1	TRBD1	-	TGCGCCAGCAGCCAAGATAATTTAGGACAGGGGACTGAAGCTTTCTTT	CASSQDNLGQGTEAFF
TRBV6-1	TRBJ1-5	-	once	TGTGCCAGCAGCCCGACAGGAGTCAATCAGCCCCAGCATTTT	CASSPTGVNQPQHF
TRBV19	TRBJ1-3	TRBD1	-	TGTGCCAGCCGGGGACCGGGACAGAGAAACACCATATATTTT	CASRGPGQRNTIYF
TRBV15	TRBJ2-1	-	-	TGTGCCACCAGCAGAGACAGGGTTCTCGACAATGAGCAGTTCTTC	CATSRDRVLDNEQFF
TRBV27	TRBJ2-5	TRBD1	-	TGTGCCAGCAGTACTAGACAGGGGAAGGGGGAGACCCAGTACTTC	CASSTRQGKGETQYF
TRBV29-1	TRBJ1-2	TRBD1	few	TGCAGCGTTGGGGGACAGAGAATAGGGGCTAACTATGGCTACACCTTC	CSVGGQRIGANYGYTF
TRBV18	TRBJ2-7	-	-	TGTGCCAGCTCACCCCAAGGAGCCACCTACGAGCAGTACTTC	CASSPQGATYEQYF
TRBV18	TRBJ2-5	TRBD1	-	TGTGCCAGCTCACCAAGCCGGGGCCAGGGGGCGCCGGAGACCCAGTACTTC	CASSPSRGQGAPETQYF
TRBV28	TRBJ2-3	TRBD2	-	TGTGCCAGCAGCTCCGGGCGGGAGTTGAATACGCAGTATTTT	CASSSGRELNTQYF
TRBV7-2	TRBJ2-3	TRBD2	-	TGTGCCAGCAGCTTATATACTAGCGGGCACACAGATACGCAGTATTTT	CASSLYTSGHTDTQYF
TRBV11-3	TRBJ2-1	TRBD2	-	TGTGCCAGCTCGACTAGCGGGGCTTACAATGAGCAGTTCTTC	CASSTSGAYNEQFF
TRBV7-2	TRBJ2-1	TRBD2	once	TGTGCCAGCAGCTTAAAGTTTGAGCGGGACTACAATGAGCAGTTCTTC	CASSLKFERDYNEQFF
TRBV19	TRBJ2-1	TRBD2	-	TGTGCCAGTAGTACGTCAGGGTCCGGGGGGGATGAGCAGTTCTTC	CASSTSGSGGDEQFF
TRBV20-1	TRBJ2-5	-	-	TGCAGTGCCCGGACAATGGAGACCCAGTACTTC	CSARTMETQYF
TRBV7-2	TRBJ2-7	TRBD2	-	TGTGCCAGCAGCTCCCCTGCTAGCGGGAGCTACGAGCAGTACTTC	CASSSPASGSYEQYF
TRBV19	TRBJ2-1	TRBD2	-	TGTGCCAGTAGTGCCCGACTAGCGGGACCCAATGAGCAGTTCTTC	CASSARLAGPNEQFF
TRBV29-1	TRBJ2-3	-	-	TGCAGCGTTGAAGATCTTCATGGTCTGAGAACAGATACGCAGTATTTT	CSVEDLHGLRTDTQYF
TRBV5-5	TRBJ2-7	TRBD1	-	TGTGCCAGCCGCCCTTTAGGGACAGGGACTTACGAGCAGTACTTC	CASRPLGTGTYEQYF
TRBV4-1	TRBJ2-2	TRBD2	-	TGCGCCAGCAGCCCGGGACTAGCGGGGAACACCGGGGAGCTGTTTTTT	CASSPGLAGNTGELFF
TRBV5-8	TRBJ2-1	-	-	TGTGCCAGCAGCCGTCCTTTCCACAATGAGCAGTTCTTC	CASSRPFHNEQFF
TRBV28	TRBJ2-2	-	-	TGTGCCAGCAGTATACCAGGGCCCAACACCGGGGAGCTGTTTTTT	CASSIPGPNTGELFF